The clone carrying this T cell receptor beta chain was seen many times. Its antigen is unknown. Those patients with uncontrolled infection, other autoimmune disease, pregnancy or lactation were excluded. This sample is part of a study of T cells in Graves' hyperthyroidism and ophthalmopathy. General observations from the study: Stable hyperthyroidism was told apart from ophthalmopathy by a model built on 13 V-J features. The blood repertoire included most of the expanded thyroid clonotypes above 0.001.

The source material, RNA transcripts, was used to amplify TCR beta CDR3 regions. Researchers ran a first-round RT-PCR on the TCR CDR3 using the HTBI primer set. MiXCR was run by TCRdb on the multiplex PCR reads, yielding one entry per CDR3 protein. The sample lists about 510,000 distinct CDR3 sequences, 46% seen once, with approximately 44% in the top ten. V gave up 6 bases and J gave up 5 bases; unmatched junction bases: 15. The CDR3 contains 17 residues. The germline V gene encodes CDR1 LNHDA and CDR2 SQIVND (reference sequence). This receptor was taken from an adult woman with Graves' disease, either hyperthyroidism or ophthalmopathy (not recorded which). Sequenced sample: peripheral blood or thyroid tissue (not recorded which). V gene TRBV19 combines with J gene TRBJ1-2; 10 nucleotides agree with TRBD1. Here the CDR3 DNA reads TGTGCCAGTAGATCGAAGAAGACAGGGGGCAGGAGTTATGGCTACACCTTC. Its translation: CASRSKKTGGRSYGYTF. Looking up the rest from reference TRBV19 and TRBJ1-2 gives the full variable domain: DGGITQSPKYLFRKEGQNVTLSCEQNLNHDAMYWYRQDPGQGLRLIYYSQIVNDFQKGDIAEGYSVSREKKESFPLTVTSAQKNPTAFYLCASRSKKTGGRSYGYTFGSGTRLTVV.